The source of this TCR beta chain is a study of chemoradiotherapy in HPV16-positive cancers. Overall study context: A couple of HPV16-positive patients' cells yielded candidate HPV-specific clones and common motifs.

Remarks on this clone: Its antigen is unknown.

There are 16 residues in the CDR3. The V and J ends lost 4 bases and 6 bases, in that order; junction bases with no gene match: 9. Germline V gene data show CDR1 as LNHDA and CDR2 as SQIVND (reference sequence). Sequencing used immunoSEQ multiplex PCR; TCRdb keeps in-frame clones, though not all of them. The profile covers about 850 clones, with 80% appearing a single time and roughly 10% taken by the ten largest. Whole-study results and caveats: Non-HPV-specific T cells did not expand in tumors during treatment, whereas candidate HPV-specific clones and E7-related motifs did. In HPV16-positive patients, HPV-responsive T-cell expansion tracked better recurrence-free survival.

V usage is TRBV19 and J usage is TRBJ2-1; 10 nucleotides line up with TRBD2. This clonotype originated in a human donor with HPV-associated anogenital cancer. This material consisted of tumor tissue, taken from a patient who underwent chemoradiotherapy. CDR3: CASSTWLAGAFNEQFF. The DNA of the CDR3 is TGTGCCAGTAGTACCTGGCTAGCGGGAGCGTTCAATGAGCAGTTCTTC. Using reference TRBV19 and TRBJ2-1 for the parts outside the CDR3, the full variable domain is DGGITQSPKYLFRKEGQNVTLSCEQNLNHDAMYWYRQDPGQGLRLIYYSQIVNDFQKGDIAEGYSVSREKKESFPLTVTSAQKNPTAFYLCASSTWLAGAFNEQFFGPGTRLTVL.